This TCR beta chain was captured in a study of blood T cell repertoires in COVID-19. Repertoires were generated with immunoSEQ multiplex PCR, while TCRdb's copy carries only in-frame clones and drops some. The sample lists a few hundred thousand clones, nearly 90% occurring once. The V gene lost 4 bases and the J gene lost 4 bases, with 13 bases spanning the gap. Per the germline V gene, CDR1 is LGHDT and CDR2 is YNNKEL (reference sequence). The CDR3 has 14 residues. The origin of this receptor is a woman aged 18 to 35 with acute COVID-19. V and J are TRBV3-1 (or the pseudogene TRBV3-2) and TRBJ1-1; D gene unclear. Sequencing was done on a sample of PBMCs or T cells enriched from blood (not recorded which). This CDR3 reads CASSLSVGGTEAFF. Written as DNA, the CDR3 is TGTGCCAGCAGCCTCTCGGTCGGCGGCACTGAAGCTTTCTTT.